These T cell receptor beta chains were read from a single sample in a study of cytomegalovirus exposure and HLA in healthy donors. Data came from immunoSEQ multiplex PCR; TCRdb stores just in-frame clones and leaves some out. The sample includes around 99,000 clones, 55% to 75% seen only once; the top ten take 5.4%. What was sequenced was PBMCs. The receptor set was obtained from a woman in her 70s in good health and CMV-seropositive. CDR3s include the opening cysteine and the closing phenylalanine or tryptophan. A D gene is named only where the DNA matches it firmly. The size entry is marked missing in some rows and otherwise reads once, few, many or a size class.

v_gene: TRBV19; len: 16; d_gene: .; abundance: once; j_gene: TRBJ2-1; CDR3nt: TGTGCCAGTAGTATGGGTTCAGGGTTTGAGTACAATGAGCAGTTCTTC; CDR3aa: CASSMGSGFEYNEQFF
v_gene: TRBV5-1; len: 17; d_gene: .; abundance: .; j_gene: TRBJ1-1; CDR3nt: TGCGCCAGCAGCCCCAGGACTTCACCCCTCAAGAACACTGAAGCTTTCTTT; CDR3aa: CASSPRTSPLKNTEAFF
v_gene: TRBV7-3; len: 14; d_gene: .; abundance: few; j_gene: TRBJ2-4; CDR3nt: TGTGCCAGCAGCTTTCACAGGGGAGGAAACATTCAGTACTTC; CDR3aa: CASSFHRGGNIQYF
v_gene: TRBV6-5; len: 13; d_gene: .; abundance: .; j_gene: TRBJ1-6; CDR3nt: TGTGCCCACAGTAGCTCCTATAATTCACCCCTCCACTTT; CDR3aa: CAHSSSYNSPLHF
v_gene: TRBV7-2; len: 14; d_gene: TRBD2; abundance: .; j_gene: TRBJ2-7; CDR3nt: TGTGCCAGCAGCCGACTAGCGGATTCCTACGAGCAGTACTTC; CDR3aa: CASSRLADSYEQYF
v_gene: TRBV27; len: 13; d_gene: .; abundance: .; j_gene: TRBJ2-7; CDR3nt: TGTGCCAGCAGTTTAGGCAGAAACTACGAGCAGTACTTC; CDR3aa: CASSLGRNYEQYF
v_gene: TRBV12-5; len: 16; d_gene: TRBD2; abundance: .; j_gene: TRBJ2-5; CDR3nt: TGTGCTAGTGGTTTGGTAACCACTAGCGGGCAAGAGACCCAGTACTTC; CDR3aa: CASGLVTTSGQETQYF
v_gene: TRBV11-3; len: 14; d_gene: .; abundance: few; j_gene: TRBJ2-6; CDR3nt: TGTGCCAGCAGCCCGTCCGCTGGGGCCAACGTCCTGACTTTC; CDR3aa: CASSPSAGANVLTF
v_gene: TRBV30; len: 15; d_gene: TRBD2; abundance: .; j_gene: TRBJ2-5; CDR3nt: TGTGCCTGGAGTGTACTTCGCCTAGCGGGAGAGACCCAGTACTTC; CDR3aa: CAWSVLRLAGETQYF
v_gene: TRBV30; len: 15; d_gene: TRBD1; abundance: few; j_gene: TRBJ1-6; CDR3nt: TGTGCCTGGAGTGTACTAGAGGGACAGAATTCACCCCTCCACTTT; CDR3aa: CAWSVLEGQNSPLHF
v_gene: TRBV10-3; len: 14; d_gene: TRBD1; abundance: .; j_gene: TRBJ2-7; CDR3nt: TGTGCCTCACAGCCCGGGACAGGGGGCGCCGAGCAGTACTTC; CDR3aa: CASQPGTGGAEQYF
v_gene: TRBV9; len: 14; d_gene: .; abundance: .; j_gene: TRBJ2-3; CDR3nt: TGTGCCAGCAGCGTAGGGGTATCGGAGGATACGCAGTATTTT; CDR3aa: CASSVGVSEDTQYF
v_gene: TRBV7-2; len: 15; d_gene: TRBD2; abundance: .; j_gene: TRBJ2-3; CDR3nt: TGTGCCAGCAGCTTTGGAGCGGGGGGGCGGGATACGCAGTATTTT; CDR3aa: CASSFGAGGRDTQYF
v_gene: TRBV18; len: 18; d_gene: TRBD1; abundance: .; j_gene: TRBJ2-3; CDR3nt: TGTGCCAGCTCACCGATCCCGGGACAGGGAACGGGCACAGATACGCAGTATTTT; CDR3aa: CASSPIPGQGTGTDTQYF
v_gene: TRBV19; len: 11; d_gene: .; abundance: once; j_gene: TRBJ1-1; CDR3nt: TGTGCCACTCACGAGGGGGCTGAAGCTTTCTTT; CDR3aa: CATHEGAEAFF
v_gene: TRBV5-1; len: 16; d_gene: TRBD2; abundance: .; j_gene: TRBJ2-5; CDR3nt: TGCGCCAGCAGCTTGACTGTGCGGGGGGCCCAAGAGACCCAGTACTTC; CDR3aa: CASSLTVRGAQETQYF
v_gene: TRBV7-7; len: 15; d_gene: .; abundance: .; j_gene: TRBJ2-5; CDR3nt: TGTGCCAGCAGCTTAGCGGGGGCCGGCGTAGAGACCCAGTACTTC; CDR3aa: CASSLAGAGVETQYF
v_gene: TRBV2; len: 14; d_gene: .; abundance: .; j_gene: TRBJ1-1; CDR3nt: TGTGCCAGCAGTGAAGGGGGGGACGTAAAGGCAGCTTTCTTT; CDR3aa: CASSEGGDVKAAFF
v_gene: TRBV5-1; len: 14; d_gene: .; abundance: .; j_gene: TRBJ2-3; CDR3nt: TGCGCCAGCAGCTTAGGCAGGGCTCCAGATACGCAGTATTTT; CDR3aa: CASSLGRAPDTQYF
v_gene: TRBV5-1; len: 15; d_gene: TRBD2; abundance: few; j_gene: TRBJ2-7; CDR3nt: TGCGCCAGCAGCTTGGGCGGGGGGATCTCCTACGAGCAGTACTTC; CDR3aa: CASSLGGGISYEQYF